This entry lists 16 T cell receptor beta chains sequenced from one sample in a study of blood T cell repertoires in COVID-19. Sequencing used immunoSEQ multiplex PCR; TCRdb keeps in-frame clones, though not all of them. Of roughly 330,000 clones in the sample, about 90% are singletons; the top ten hold roughly 5.2%. Sequencing was done on a sample of PBMCs or T cells enriched from blood (not recorded which). Receptor source: a woman aged 25-40 years who had recovered from COVID-19.

This chain connects TRBV11-2 to TRBJ2-3, with a weak D call TRBD1 (6 bases). The CDR3 loop spans 19 amino acids. Deletions cut 8 bases from V and 5 bases from J, with 32 bases between. Germline-derived CDR1 and CDR2 are SGHAT and FQNNGV. The CDR3 here is CASGTRPGRASHRVDTQYF. The CDR3 DNA is TGTGCCAGCGGGACACGGCCGGGGCGGGCCTCCCACCGAGTAGATACGCAGTATTTT.

Written as DNA, the CDR3 is TGTGCCACCAGCAGCGGGGGACAGGTTGGCTACACCTTC. Protein sequence: CATSSGGQVGYTF. The rearrangement uses TRBV15 and TRBJ1-2, with 8 bases aligning to TRBD1. Germline CDR1 reads LNHNV; CDR2 reads YYDKDF (reference sequence). Trimming removed 3 bases from V and 7 bases from J; junction bases left unmatched: 4. The CDR3 is 13 amino acids.

This sequence joins TRBV5-1 and TRBJ1-1; no reliable D call. Germline V gives CDR1 SGHRS, CDR2 YFSETQ. The CDR3 has 12 amino acids. Trimming took 5 bases from V and 3 from J, leaving 8 bases between them. The CDR3 protein is CASSELDTEAFF. CDR3 DNA: TGCGCCAGCAGTGAGTTGGACACTGAAGCTTTCTTT.

The V call is TRBV6-5, the J call TRBJ1-6, with 7 bases matching TRBD1. Germline V CDR1 and CDR2: MNHEY, SVGAGI. V shed 2 bases, J shed 5 bases, and the junction held 3 bases outside the gene matches. The CDR3 has 15 amino acids. The CDR3 DNA reads as TGTGCCAGCAGTTACGTAGGGGGCGATAATTCACCCCTCCACTTT. It encodes CASSYVGGDNSPLHF.

A single count supports this clone. J is TRBJ1-3 and V is TRBV11-2; 10 bases agree with TRBD1. The CDR3 is 16 amino acids. Germline V CDR1 and CDR2: SGHAT, FQNNGV. V was pared by 4 bases and J by 0 bases, with 3 bases of the junction left unmatched. This chain's CDR3 is CASSSRTGGSGNTIYF. As DNA, the CDR3 is TGTGCCAGCAGCTCAAGGACAGGGGGCTCTGGAAACACCATATATTTT.

The V gene is TRBV7-6, the J gene TRBJ1-2, with a possible D match to TRBD1 (6 bases). V shed 5 bases and J shed 3 bases, with 16 bases lying between them. This CDR3 is built from 15 residues. From germline, CDR1 is SGHVS and CDR2 FNYEAQ. CDR3 region: CASSPGQYVDYGYTF. Written as DNA, the CDR3 is TGTGCCAGCAGCCCCGGACAGTACGTCGACTATGGCTACACCTTC.

The chain links TRBV2 to TRBJ1-2; no reliable D call. The V gene's germline CDR1 is SNHLY and CDR2 FYNNEI. Between the trimmed V and J ends, which lost 5 bases and 3 bases, there was a span of 4 bases. CDR3 size: 11 residues. CDR3 bases: TGTGCCAGCAGTATAGACTATGGCTACACCTTC. This sequence encodes CASSIDYGYTF.

The genes are TRBV7-9 and TRBJ1-4, with 10 bases that match TRBD1. Germline V gene lookup returns CDR1 SEHNR and CDR2 FQNEAQ (reference sequence). This CDR3 spans 14 amino acids. Unmatched junction bases numbered 2, after V lost 3 bases and J lost 7 bases. The CDR3, as DNA: TGTGCCAGCAGCTTTGGACAGGGGGTTGAAAAACTGTTTTTT. It translates to CASSFGQGVEKLFF.

This clone was seen only a few times. The rearrangement links TRBV11-2 to TRBJ2-1, with TRBD2 matching 9 bases. Germline loops: CDR1 SGHAT, CDR2 FQNNGV. V lost 5 bases and J lost 2; bases outside the gene matches: 4. The CDR3 extends over 15 amino acids. The CDR3 nucleotides are TGTGCCAGCAGCCGGGTAGCGGGGGCCTACAATGAGCAGTTCTTC. This sequence encodes CASSRVAGAYNEQFF.

There are a few counts of this clone. The chain has TRBV4-2 and TRBJ2-5; D possibly corresponds to TRBD2 (7 bases). The CDR3 totals 17 residues. Germline lookup yields CDR1 LGHNA and CDR2 YNFKEQ. The V gene lost 6 bases and the J gene lost 5 bases, with 25 bases spanning the gap. The DNA for the CDR3 is TGTGCCAGCAGAAGAACCGTCCTCGGGGGGCAGGGGGAGACCCAGTACTTC. Its translation is CASRRTVLGGQGETQYF.

The chain joins TRBV19 to TRBJ1-1, with D possibly matching TRBD1 (5 bases). V was cut by 6 bases and J by 1 base, with 9 bases left in between. CDR3 size: 13 residues. Germline-derived CDR1 and CDR2 are LNHDA and SQIVND (reference sequence). For the CDR3, the DNA is TGTGCCAGTAGGATTACAGGGAACACTGAAGCTTTCTTT. Its translation: CASRITGNTEAFF. Combining the CDR3 with reference TRBV19 and TRBJ1-1 gives the whole variable domain DGGITQSPKYLFRKEGQNVTLSCEQNLNHDAMYWYRQDPGQGLRLIYYSQIVNDFQKGDIAEGYSVSREKKESFPLTVTSAQKNPTAFYLCASRITGNTEAFFGQGTRLTVV.

This chain links TRBV2 with TRBJ2-1; perhaps TRBD2 as D (5 bases). The CDR3 contains 16 residues. Germline values: CDR1 SNHLY, CDR2 FYNNEI. V was pared by 6 bases and J by 0 bases, with 15 bases between. In DNA form, the CDR3 reads TGTGCCAGCAGCCCCCGGGCGGGCCTCTCCTACAATGAGCAGTTCTTC. It is translated as CASSPRAGLSYNEQFF.

The CDR3 region has the DNA TGTGCCAGCAGCTTCTCCGGGACAGGGCTACATCAGCCCCAGCATTTT. Its translation is CASSFSGTGLHQPQHF. The chain joins TRBV5-8 to TRBJ1-5, with 9 positions matching TRBD1. This CDR3 is 16 amino acids long. Germline assignment: CDR1 SGHTS and CDR2 YDEGEE. V was pared by 2 bases and J by 5 bases, with 8 bases of the junction left unmatched.

The chain carries TRBV5-6 and TRBJ2-7, with D uncertain. This CDR3 region has 14 residues. From germline, CDR1 is SGHDT and CDR2 YYEEEE. The ends were cut back, 3 bases at V and 2 bases at J, with 12 bases in the middle. The CDR3 nucleotides read TGTGCCAGCAGCTGGGCCGCCGAACCCTACGAGCAGTACTTC. Its protein product is CASSWAAEPYEQYF.

The genes are TRBV7-2 and TRBJ2-5, with D tentatively TRBD2 (7 bases). The CDR3 covers 14 residues. Germline lookup yields CDR1 SGHTA and CDR2 FQGNSA. The V and J ends lost 2 bases and 3 bases respectively, with 10 bases between them. CDR3 region: CASSLRGGEETQYF. In nucleotides, the CDR3 is TGTGCCAGCAGCTTAAGGGGGGGGGAAGAGACCCAGTACTTC.

This clone was picked up one time. The chain links TRBV6-5 to TRBJ1-2; 7 bases align to TRBD1. The CDR3 runs 11 residues. V lost 8 bases, J lost 4 bases, and 1 base stayed unmatched. The germline gives CDR1 MNHEY, CDR2 SVGAGI. CDR3 in DNA: TGTGCCAGCGACAGGGCCTATGGCTACACCTTC. Residues: CASDRAYGYTF.